These 6 T cell receptor beta chains originate from one sample sequenced in a study of T cells in Graves' hyperthyroidism and ophthalmopathy (dated by TCRdb to the late 2010s). The library was made by multiplex PCR. Instrument on record: Illumina HiSeq 2000. The TCR beta CDR3 regions were amplified from the RNA transcripts. The TCR CDR3 was subjected to a first round of RT-PCR using the HTBI primer set and the Qiagen OneStep RT-PCR kit. TCRdb reprocessed the public reads (quality trimming at Q25 with fastp, clone calling with MiXCR) and kept in-frame beta chains. CDR3 protein duplicates are merged, each entry listing the most common genes and DNA. The sample contains some 580,000 distinct CDR3 sequences, 15% to 20% of them found a single time. The top ten constitute around 3.3% of the sample. Sequenced: blood. Every receptor here comes from a woman aged 40 to 50 with Graves' ophthalmopathy.

This sequence joins TRBV10-2 and TRBJ1-5, with D possibly matching TRBD1 (5 bases). Germline assignment: CDR1 WSHSY and CDR2 SAAADI. CDR3 length: 15 residues. The V and J ends lost 3 bases and 1 base respectively, with 10 bases between them. This CDR3 is CASSDKGTSNQPQHF. CDR3 bases: TGCGCCAGCAGTGATAAAGGGACCAGCAATCAGCCCCAGCATTTT.

Ten or more counts support this clonotype. The chain combines TRBV11-2 with TRBJ1-5; D is uncertain. From germline, CDR1 is SGHAT and CDR2 FQNNGV. V was trimmed by 1 base and J by 2 bases, leaving 12 bases between them. This CDR3 comprises 16 residues. The CDR3 spells CASSLGAGPRNQPQHF. CDR3 nucleotides: TGTGCCAGCAGCTTAGGGGCCGGCCCCCGCAATCAGCCCCAGCATTTT.

This clonotype was counted a few times. This chain links TRBV5-1 with TRBJ2-7, with unresolved D. Germline lookup yields CDR1 SGHRS and CDR2 YFSETQ. The CDR3 length is 14 residues. The V and J ends lost 3 bases and 5 bases respectively, with 15 bases between them. The CDR3 here is CASSSGFAADEQYF. DNA of the CDR3: TGCGCCAGCAGCTCTGGATTTGCGGCGGACGAGCAGTACTTC. Variable domain in full (rest from reference TRBV5-1 and TRBJ2-7): KAGVTQTPRYLIKTRGQQVTLSCSPISGHRSVSWYQQTPGQGLQFLFEYFSETQRNKGNFPGRFSGRQFSNSRSEMNVSTLELGDSALYLCASSSGFAADEQYFGPGTRLTVT.

This rearrangement joins TRBV2 to TRBJ2-2; TRBD1 agrees at 8 bases. This CDR3 is built from 15 residues. The V segment lost 9 bases and the J segment 2 bases; nucleotides outside the gene matches: 8. From germline, CDR1 is SNHLY and CDR2 FYNNEI. CDR3 in DNA: TGTGCCAGGATGATCGGGACAGGAAACACCGGGGAGCTGTTTTTT. Residues: CARMIGTGNTGELFF.

In its sample, this clonotype was seen a few times. The J gene is TRBJ1-2, the V gene TRBV12-3 or TRBV12-4, with D possibly being TRBD1 (6 bases). The V end was cut by 3 bases, the J end by 8 bases, with 13 bases between. This CDR3 has 13 amino acids. For the CDR3, the DNA is TGTGCCAGCAGTTTTCTGACAGGTCAAGGCTACACCTTC. Protein product: CASSFLTGQGYTF.

This clonotype has ten or more counts. This sequence joins TRBV5-1 and TRBJ2-3; tentatively, D is TRBD2 (5 bases). V was trimmed by 6 bases and J by 7 bases, leaving 9 bases between them. The germline V gene encodes CDR1 SGHRS and CDR2 YFSETQ. The length of the CDR3 is 11 residues. For the CDR3, the DNA is TGCGCCAGCACCGGGGAGTATACGCAGTATTTT. Residues: CASTGEYTQYF. Supplemented by reference TRBV5-1 and TRBJ2-3, the full variable domain reads KAGVTQTPRYLIKTRGQQVTLSCSPISGHRSVSWYQQTPGQGLQFLFEYFSETQRNKGNFPGRFSGRQFSNSRSEMNVSTLELGDSALYLCASTGEYTQYFGPGTRLTVL.